Following are 16 T cell receptor beta chains from one sample sequenced in a study of T cell responses to AZD1222 COVID-19 vaccine. Sequencing was performed with immunoSEQ multiplex PCR; in TCRdb, only in-frame clones are kept and a portion is missing. Of around 150,000 clones in the sample, roughly 92% were seen once. The sequencing used peripheral blood, collected 28 days after the second AZD1222 dose. The receptors shown here come from an adult who received the AZD1222 COVID-19 vaccine.

This sequence joins TRBV6-5 and TRBJ1-5; the D gene is possibly TRBD1 (6 bases). Germline lookup yields CDR1 MNHEY and CDR2 SVGAGI. The CDR3 length is 14 residues. V was pared by 5 bases and J by 3 bases, with 11 bases between. Here the CDR3 reads CASSHQGSNQPQHF. The CDR3 region has the DNA TGTGCCAGCAGTCATCAGGGGTCCAATCAGCCCCAGCATTTT.

The V call is TRBV11-1, the J call TRBJ2-3, with a tentative D call TRBD2 (5 bases). The CDR3 is 16 amino acids. V lost 4 bases and J 0 bases, leaving 14 bases between the germline ends. Germline V gene data show CDR1 as SGHAT and CDR2 as FQDESV (reference sequence). The CDR3: CASSSPKGGSTDTQYF. CDR3 nucleotide sequence: TGTGCCAGCAGCTCCCCGAAGGGCGGGAGCACAGATACGCAGTATTTT. The full variable domain, in which reference TRBV11-1 and TRBJ2-3 provide the parts outside the CDR3, is EAEVAQSPRYKITEKSQAVAFWCDPISGHATLYWYRQILGQGPELLVQFQDESVVDDSQLPKDRFSAERLKGVDSTLKIQPAELGDSAMYLCASSSPKGGSTDTQYFGPGTRLTVL.

The chain carries TRBV19 and TRBJ2-3; no reliable D call. This CDR3 is 13 amino acids long. Between the trimmed V and J ends, which lost 0 bases and 4 bases, there was a span of 5 bases. The germline gives CDR1 LNHDA, CDR2 SQIVND (reference sequence). The CDR3 loop is CASSIDRPDTQYF. The CDR3 DNA reads as TGTGCCAGTAGTATAGATCGCCCAGATACGCAGTATTTT.

V usage is TRBV2 and J usage is TRBJ2-7; 10 nucleotides agree with TRBD2. Trimming took 6 bases from V and 5 from J; bases not matched to a gene: 7. The CDR3 consists of 14 residues. The germline CDR1 and CDR2 sequences are SNHLY and FYNNEI. The CDR3 protein is CASRSQLAGHEQYF. Written as DNA, the CDR3 is TGTGCCAGCAGGAGTCAACTAGCGGGGCACGAGCAGTACTTC.

V gene TRBV2 combines with J gene TRBJ2-1; 12 bases fit TRBD1. In germline, CDR1 is SNHLY, CDR2 FYNNEI. Trimming at V came to 8 bases and at J to 7 bases, leaving 3 bases not matched to a gene. This CDR3 is built from 13 residues. CDR3 in amino acids: CASRDRGLNEQFF. CDR3 sequence (DNA): TGTGCCAGCCGGGACAGGGGGCTTAATGAGCAGTTCTTC.

The chain uses TRBV5-4 and TRBJ1-2; 7 bases agree with TRBD1. This CDR3 spans 14 amino acids. Per germline, CDR1 SGHNT and CDR2 YYREEE (reference sequence). V lost 1 base, J lost 4 bases, and 4 bases stayed unmatched. CDR3 bases: TGTGCCAGCAGCTTGCGGGGACAGCGCTATGGCTACACCTTC. Its translation is CASSLRGQRYGYTF.

The rearrangement links TRBV6-5 to TRBJ1-1; 7 nucleotides align to TRBD1. This CDR3 has 14 residues. J lost 0 bases, V lost 6 bases, and 4 bases had no gene match. Germline V gives CDR1 MNHEY, CDR2 SVGAGI. CDR3 loop: CASRAGGVNTEAFF. CDR3 in DNA: TGTGCCAGCAGAGCAGGGGGGGTGAACACTGAAGCTTTCTTT.

The V call is TRBV5-6, the J call TRBJ2-1, with D unresolved. The germline gives CDR1 SGHDT, CDR2 YYEEEE. Trimming left V 0 bases short and J 7 bases short, with 5 bases between. The length of the CDR3 is 12 residues. The CDR3 here is CASSLAGNEQFF. The DNA for the CDR3 is TGTGCCAGCAGCTTGGCCGGTAATGAGCAGTTCTTC. The variable domain in full, with the rest retrieved from reference TRBV5-6 and TRBJ2-1, is DAGVTQSPTHLIKTRGQQVTLRCSPKSGHDTVSWYQQALGQGPQFIFQYYEEEERQRGNFPDRFSGHQFPNYSSELNVNALLLGDSALYLCASSLAGNEQFFGPGTRLTVL.

The V gene is TRBV5-1, the J gene TRBJ2-5, with 7 bases identical to TRBD1. The CDR3 spans 15 residues. The trim removed 2 bases at V and 2 bases at J, leaving 6 bases unmatched. Germline V gene data show CDR1 as SGHRS and CDR2 as YFSETQ. CDR3 DNA sequence: TGCGCCAGCAGCTTCCGACAGGGTAGTCAAGAGACCCAGTACTTC. It encodes CASSFRQGSQETQYF.

V usage is TRBV5-4 and J usage is TRBJ2-3; D gene ambiguous. This CDR3 contains 11 residues. V lost 3 bases to trimming and J lost 6 bases, with 5 bases between them. Germline V gives CDR1 SGHNT, CDR2 YYREEE (reference sequence). The CDR3 loop reads CASSYMDTQYF. CDR3 bases: TGTGCCAGCAGCTACATGGATACGCAGTATTTT. The complete variable domain, with remaining parts taken from reference TRBV5-4 and TRBJ2-3, reads ETGVTQSPTHLIKTRGQQVTLRCSSQSGHNTVSWYQQALGQGPQFIFQYYREEENGRGNFPPRFSGLQFPNYSSELNVNALELDDSALYLCASSYMDTQYFGPGTRLTVL.

This chain links TRBV19 with TRBJ2-1; 10 bases are a match to TRBD2. CDR1 and CDR2 from the germline V gene are LNHDA and SQIVND (reference sequence). Trimming removed 4 bases from V and 13 bases from J; junction bases left unmatched: 4. This CDR3 has 12 amino acids. In nucleotides, the CDR3 is TGTGCCAGTAGTACCCGACTAGCGGGCCAGTTCTTC. Translation gives CASSTRLAGQFF.

The V gene is TRBV27, the J gene TRBJ1-1, with D maybe TRBD1 (5 bases). The V and J ends lost 6 bases and 1 base respectively, with 15 bases between them. The length of the CDR3 is 15 residues. Germline values: CDR1 MNHEY, CDR2 SMNVEV (reference sequence). CDR3 residues: CASRPGGRGNTEAFF. The CDR3 coding sequence is TGTGCCAGCAGGCCTGGGGGGAGGGGGAACACTGAAGCTTTCTTT.

V gene TRBV7-9 combines with J gene TRBJ1-3; no clear D gene. Germline V gene data show CDR1 as SEHNR and CDR2 as FQNEAQ (reference sequence). The V end lost 6 bases, the J end lost 3 bases, and 6 bases lay between the germline ends. The CDR3 is 12 amino acids. The CDR3 DNA is TGTGCCAGCAGGGGGTATGGAAACACCATATATTTT. It specifies CASRGYGNTIYF.

This clone came up a few times. CDR3 loop: CASSSIIGTKNPREPSYQTYEQYF. The CDR3 nucleotides read TGTGCCAGCAGTTCAATTATCGGGACGAAAAACCCCAGGGAACCTTCTTACCAAACCTACGAGCAGTACTTC. The gene calls are TRBV28 and TRBJ2-7, with D perhaps given as TRBD1 or TRBD2 (5 bases each). Trimming pared 4 bases from V and 2 bases from J, leaving 42 bases between. The germline V gene has CDR1 MDHEN and CDR2 SYDVKM. The CDR3 is 24 amino acids.

This clone was detected only once. The CDR3: CASSPGQRNYGYTF. As DNA, the CDR3 is TGTGCCAGCAGCCCAGGCCAGAGAAACTATGGCTACACCTTC. The rearrangement joins TRBV7-2 to TRBJ1-2; D call uncertain. Germline V lookup: CDR1 SGHTA, CDR2 FQGNSA. V was cut by 5 bases and J by 2 bases, with 12 bases left in between. This CDR3 is 14 amino acids long.

The chain joins TRBV11-2 to TRBJ2-7; a possible D gene is TRBD1 (6 bases). V was pared by 5 bases and J by 2 bases, with 19 bases between. The CDR3 loop spans 16 amino acids. Germline V lookup: CDR1 SGHAT, CDR2 FQNNGV. The chain's CDR3 is CASSDRQVNFPYEQYF. The CDR3 coding sequence is TGTGCCAGCAGCGACCGACAGGTTAATTTCCCCTACGAGCAGTACTTC.